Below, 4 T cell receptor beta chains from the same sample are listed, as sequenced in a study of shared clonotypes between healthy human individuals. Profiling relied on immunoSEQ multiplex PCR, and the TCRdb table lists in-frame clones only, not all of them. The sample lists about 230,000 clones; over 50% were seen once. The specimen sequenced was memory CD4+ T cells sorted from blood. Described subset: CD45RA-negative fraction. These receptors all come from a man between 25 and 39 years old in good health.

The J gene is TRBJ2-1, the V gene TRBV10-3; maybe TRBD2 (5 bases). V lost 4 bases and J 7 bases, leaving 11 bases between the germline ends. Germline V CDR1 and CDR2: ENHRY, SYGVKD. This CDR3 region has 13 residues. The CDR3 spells CAISADGVNEQFF. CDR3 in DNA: TGTGCCATCAGTGCCGACGGGGTGAATGAGCAGTTCTTC.

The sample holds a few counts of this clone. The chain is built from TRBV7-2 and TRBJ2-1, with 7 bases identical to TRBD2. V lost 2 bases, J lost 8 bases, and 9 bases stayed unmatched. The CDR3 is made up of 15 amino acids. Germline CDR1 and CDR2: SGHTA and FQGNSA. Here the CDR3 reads CASSLIAGVLYEQFF. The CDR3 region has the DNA TGTGCCAGCAGCTTAATTGCGGGAGTTCTTTATGAGCAGTTCTTC.

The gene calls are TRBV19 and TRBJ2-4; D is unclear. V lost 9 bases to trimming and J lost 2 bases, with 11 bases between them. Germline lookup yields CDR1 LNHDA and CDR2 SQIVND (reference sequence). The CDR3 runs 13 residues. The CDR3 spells CASSGVTKNIQYF. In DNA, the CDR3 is TGTGCCAGCTCTGGGGTAACCAAAAACATTCAGTACTTC. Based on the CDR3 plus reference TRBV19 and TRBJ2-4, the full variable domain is DGGITQSPKYLFRKEGQNVTLSCEQNLNHDAMYWYRQDPGQGLRLIYYSQIVNDFQKGDIAEGYSVSREKKESFPLTVTSAQKNPTAFYLCASSGVTKNIQYFGAGTRLSVL.

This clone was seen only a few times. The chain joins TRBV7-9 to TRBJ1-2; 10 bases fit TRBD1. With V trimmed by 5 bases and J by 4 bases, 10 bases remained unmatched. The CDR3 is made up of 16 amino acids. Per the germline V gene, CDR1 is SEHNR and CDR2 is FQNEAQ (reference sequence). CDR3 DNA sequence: TGTGCCAGCAGCGAAGCAAGCCGGGACAGGGGCTATGGCTACACCTTC. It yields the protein CASSEASRDRGYGYTF.